The TCR beta chain described here comes from a study of response to subunit inactivated influenza vaccine. General study findings and limits: Each seasonal influenza vaccination recruits few new T cells, the authors suggested.

On this clonotype itself: Its antigen is not identified.

TCRdb passed the RT-PCR reads through MiXCR, listing each CDR3 protein once. The sample lists approximately 200,000 distinct CDR3 sequences; around an eighth were seen once. V was clipped by 3 bases and J by 1 base, with 9 bases between them. The CDR3 length is 14 residues. CDR1 and CDR2 from the germline V gene are MDHEN and SYDVKM. Sequenced material: CD8+ T cells sorted from PBMCs, taken roughly 5 days after vaccination. This clonotype was obtained from a man in his fifties or sixties who received an inactivated influenza vaccine. V and J are TRBV28 and TRBJ1-1; D is unclear. CDR3 amino acids: CASSLTRRNTEAFF. CDR3 nucleotide sequence: TGTGCCAGCAGTTTGACCCGGAGGAACACTGAAGCTTTCTTT.